What follows is one T cell receptor (beta chain) and its context. Antigen: not known. This same CDR3 is encoded by further DNA sequences in the sample. Germline values: CDR1 SGHDT, CDR2 YYEEEE. V was shortened by 5 bases and J by 4 bases, with 6 bases between the two germline ends. The CDR3 extends over 11 amino acids. These data come from a study of beta chain features in type 1 diabetes. Background on the study: Age and gender were similar between patients and healthy donors, as were cell yields.

Every donor had blood drawn once into heparin, around 120 mL on average. Study-level points and caveats: Resolution of whether HLA type affects TCRB rearrangement was not achieved here. Type 1 diabetes patients showed a moderate but significant shortening of TCRB CDR3s in all four CD4+ subsets. Over-representation of high TCR-expressing cells was a possible consequence of cDNA sequencing.

The entirety of the isolated RNA underwent reverse transcription, so expressed TCRB transcripts were sequenced. The table came from immunoSEQ multiplex PCR; TCRdb's copy has only in-frame clones and leaves some out. The profile shows around 120,000 clones, 17% of them singletons. The receptor comes from a young man with type 1 diabetes. The sequencing sample was made of central memory CD4+ T cells from blood. The chain is built from TRBV5-6 and TRBJ2-5; D not resolved. CDR3 bases: TGTGCCAGCAGTCTGAGAGAGACCCAGTACTTC. Translating it yields CASSLRETQYF. Using reference TRBV5-6 and TRBJ2-5 for the parts outside the CDR3, the full variable domain is DAGVTQSPTHLIKTRGQQVTLRCSPKSGHDTVSWYQQALGQGPQFIFQYYEEEERQRGNFPDRFSGHQFPNYSSELNVNALLLGDSALYLCASSLRETQYFGPGTRLLVL.